A selection of T cell receptor beta chains follows, all from one sample in a study of T cell responses to AZD1222 COVID-19 vaccine. Libraries were prepared by immunoSEQ multiplex PCR; TCRdb keeps only in-frame clonotypes and omits some of them. The repertoire consists of about 97,000 clones, with more than 85% occurring once and the leading ten covering around 7%. The sample here was peripheral blood, taken on day 0 of AZD1222 vaccination. All receptors come from an adult in good health. Each CDR3 is given with its conserved first and last residue. Each record gives: J gene, clone size, V gene, CDR3 protein. Some rows mark clone size as missing; the rest say once, few, many or name a class of expanded clone.

J: TRBJ1-5; size: -; V: TRBV19; CDR3: CASSILDQYQPQHF
J: TRBJ1-2; size: -; V: TRBV18; CDR3: CASSEGRTYGYTF
J: TRBJ2-5; size: -; V: TRBV5-1; CDR3: CASSLGEQETQYF
J: TRBJ1-2; size: once; V: TRBV5-8; CDR3: CASSRRQGMNGYTF
J: TRBJ2-5; size: once; V: TRBV5-4; CDR3: CASSLRPDWKQETQYF
J: TRBJ1-4; size: -; V: TRBV25-1; CDR3: CASSADFNRGQANEKLFF
J: TRBJ2-7; size: -; V: TRBV21-1; CDR3: CASSKGLLAGEYEQYF
J: TRBJ1-4; size: few; V: TRBV30; CDR3: CAWSVIGPPEGKLFF
J: TRBJ1-6; size: few; V: TRBV19; CDR3: CASSKGEGNSPLHF
J: TRBJ2-1; size: -; V: TRBV18; CDR3: CASSFGPSSYNEQFF
J: TRBJ1-3; size: -; V: TRBV7-2; CDR3: CASSLVGTASGNTIYF
J: TRBJ1-3; size: -; V: TRBV7-2; CDR3: CASSLDYGLGSNTIYF
J: TRBJ2-2; size: once; V: TRBV15; CDR3: CATSRATSGSGGGELFF
J: TRBJ1-2; size: -; V: TRBV6-5; CDR3: CAIASREGYGYTF
J: TRBJ1-1; size: -; V: TRBV7-2; CDR3: CASSPDDPAMNTEAFF
J: TRBJ1-1; size: -; V: TRBV24-1; CDR3: CATSDLDTEAFF
J: TRBJ2-3; size: -; V: TRBV11-2; CDR3: CASSSRDRSTQYF
J: TRBJ1-1; size: -; V: TRBV7-2; CDR3: CASSPYEPSLNTEAFF
J: TRBJ1-4; size: -; V: TRBV5-6; CDR3: CASSDLQGSSGEKLFF
J: TRBJ1-1; size: -; V: TRBV29-1; CDR3: CSVEGNRGSTEAFF
J: TRBJ2-7; size: -; V: TRBV5-1; CDR3: CASSLGDSGPSGEQYF
J: TRBJ2-1; size: -; V: TRBV21-1; CDR3: CASSKAGGSSYNEQFF
J: TRBJ2-1; size: once; V: TRBV15; CDR3: CATSRGRSTYNEQFF
J: TRBJ1-1; size: -; V: TRBV30; CDR3: CAWSVRENTEAFF
J: TRBJ2-5; size: -; V: TRBV5-6; CDR3: CASSFGLAGEQETQYF
J: TRBJ1-4; size: -; V: TRBV3-1/TRBV3-2; CDR3: CASTQGASNEKLFF
J: TRBJ2-5; size: -; V: TRBV4-1; CDR3: CASSQDLRGGQETQYF
J: TRBJ2-1; size: -; V: TRBV5-8; CDR3: CASSPIQYRVYNEQFF
J: TRBJ1-1; size: -; V: TRBV10-3; CDR3: CAISTGTMNTEAFF
J: TRBJ2-7; size: once; V: TRBV10-3; CDR3: CAIRGQITYEQYF
J: TRBJ1-1; size: -; V: TRBV14; CDR3: CASSLDPNTEAFF
J: TRBJ2-5; size: -; V: TRBV5-1; CDR3: CASSGGTSVRETQYF
J: TRBJ2-7; size: -; V: TRBV7-9; CDR3: CASSSGLTFSYEQYF
J: TRBJ1-2; size: -; V: TRBV29-1; CDR3: CSVELRAIGYGYTF
J: TRBJ2-7; size: -; V: TRBV6-5; CDR3: CASTLGDEQYF
J: TRBJ2-3; size: -; V: TRBV5-4; CDR3: CASSLDLAGPFHQDTQYF